Listed below are T cell receptor beta chains from one sample, sequenced in a study of blood T cell repertoires in COVID-19. Method: immunoSEQ multiplex PCR; TCRdb's copy keeps in-frame clones and lacks some. This table has about 190,000 clones, approximately 86% appearing once. Sequences were obtained from peripheral blood. The receptors shown here come from an elderly man with COVID-19, enrolled during active disease. The CDR3 runs from the conserved cysteine through the conserved F or W. A D gene is named only where the DNA matches it firmly. Rows give clone size only sometimes, using once, few, many, or a class for an expanded clone.

TGTGCCAGCAGTGAGGACAGGGTGGGCTATGGCTACACCTTC	CASSEDRVGYGYTF	TRBV2	TRBJ1-2	TRBD1	once
TGTGCCAGTAGTATGAAAGGGGGCAGCCAGCCCCAGCATTTT	CASSMKGGSQPQHF	TRBV19	TRBJ1-5	TRBD1	-
TGTGCCAGCAGCTTTCCGCGGGGGGGAAAGGCCGGGGAGCTGTTTTTT	CASSFPRGGKAGELFF	TRBV7-2	TRBJ2-2	TRBD2	-
TGTGCCAGCCAGGGCCGAGGGGGGGGCTATAGCAATCAGCCCCAGCATTTT	CASQGRGGGYSNQPQHF	TRBV7-3	TRBJ1-5	-	-
TGTGCCAGCAGACCACAGGCGAACACTGAAGCTTTCTTT	CASRPQANTEAFF	TRBV7-3	TRBJ1-1	-	-
TGTGCCAGCTCAGTACAGGGCCCCGTCTCCTTC	CASSVQGPVSF	TRBV18	TRBJ1-2	-	-
TGTGCCAGCAGCCAAGCTTGCCACCCGACAGAGTACAATCAGCCCCAGCATTTT	CASSQACHPTEYNQPQHF	TRBV3-1/TRBV3-2	TRBJ1-5	-	-
TGTGCCAGCAGCGTAGGGGTAGGGGGAGGGAAAGAGACCCAGTACTTC	CASSVGVGGGKETQYF	TRBV9	TRBJ2-5	-	once
TGTGCCAGCAGGGGAGGCCCCTTCTACGAGCAGTACTTC	CASRGGPFYEQYF	TRBV25-1	TRBJ2-7	-	-
TGTGCCATCAGACCCGGGACAGGGGCGAACACTGAAGCTTTCTTT	CAIRPGTGANTEAFF	TRBV10-3	TRBJ1-1	TRBD1	-
TGTGCCAGCAGCGAAACAGGGGGCACTGAAGCTTTCTTT	CASSETGGTEAFF	TRBV9	TRBJ1-1	TRBD1	-
TGTGCCAGCAGCTCGACAGGGGCGGACGTCTATGGCTACACCTTC	CASSSTGADVYGYTF	TRBV5-5	TRBJ1-2	TRBD1	-
TGTGCCATCAATCCCGGGACAACGAACACTGAAGCTTTCTTT	CAINPGTTNTEAFF	TRBV10-3	TRBJ1-1	-	-
TGTGCCAGCAGTTCCCCCGGGACAGGGGGCGAGGAGCAGTTCTTC	CASSSPGTGGEEQFF	TRBV28	TRBJ2-1	TRBD1	-
TGTGCCAGCAGCTCGCGGGGGGGCCTTGAGACCCAGTACTTC	CASSSRGGLETQYF	TRBV5-8	TRBJ2-5	TRBD2	-
TGTGCTAGTGCAGCGCCTGGGACAGGGGTGTACGAGCAGTACTTC	CASAAPGTGVYEQYF	TRBV12-5	TRBJ2-7	TRBD1	-
TGTGCCAGCTCACTAGGTCCAGGGCGGGAGCAGCCCCAGCATTTT	CASSLGPGREQPQHF	TRBV18	TRBJ1-5	-	-
TGCAGCGTTGAAGGGGGACAGAGGGAGACCCAGTACTTC	CSVEGGQRETQYF	TRBV29-1	TRBJ2-5	TRBD1	-
TGTGCCAGCAGTTCAAGGGACAGGTATTTTGTCGCCTTC	CASSSRDRYFVAF	TRBV28	TRBJ1-2	TRBD1	-
TGTGCCAGCAGTTACTTGTTGGGACAGAGGTCCTCCTACGAGCAGTACTTC	CASSYLLGQRSSYEQYF	TRBV6-2/TRBV6-3	TRBJ2-7	TRBD1	-